The rows below give T cell receptor beta chains drawn from one sample of a study of T-cell memory formation after mild COVID-19. Using its own MiXCR run on the 5' RACE reads, TCRdb lists one record per CDR3 protein. The table includes approximately 500,000 distinct CDR3 sequences, roughly 25% detected once. The sample comprised PBMCs or a T cell subset sorted from them (not recorded which). Receptors originate from an adult woman who had mild COVID-19 (a few samples of this study predate the infection). Cell type and time point are not known. Each CDR3 is given with its conserved first and last residue. D genes are given only for firm matches. Size values are once, few and many counts, or a class for expanded clones, and some rows have none.

V gene: TRBV24-1; clone size: few; J gene: TRBJ2-3; D gene: TRBD2; CDR3 DNA: TGTGCCACCAGTGATTTGTCGCGGGAGGTAGATACGCAGTATTTT; CDR3 protein: CATSDLSREVDTQYF
V gene: TRBV7-2; clone size: -; J gene: TRBJ1-1; D gene: -; CDR3 DNA: TGTGCCAGCAGCTTAACGGCTGTTGAAGCTTTCTTT; CDR3 protein: CASSLTAVEAFF
V gene: TRBV7-9; clone size: few; J gene: TRBJ2-1; D gene: TRBD2; CDR3 DNA: TGTGCCAGCAGCCCGACGACTAGCGGGCACTACAATGAGCAGTTCTTC; CDR3 protein: CASSPTTSGHYNEQFF
V gene: TRBV7-6; clone size: once; J gene: TRBJ2-7; D gene: TRBD1; CDR3 DNA: TGTGCCAGCAGCTTAGCGACAGGGATTATTTCCTACGAGCAGTACTTC; CDR3 protein: CASSLATGIISYEQYF
V gene: TRBV20-1; clone size: few; J gene: TRBJ1-1; D gene: -; CDR3 DNA: TGCAGTGCTAGAACCGGGGCGAGACGAACTGAAGCTTTCTTT; CDR3 protein: CSARTGARRTEAFF
V gene: TRBV30; clone size: -; J gene: TRBJ1-5; D gene: TRBD1; CDR3 DNA: TGTGCCTGGACCAAGGGACAGATTAATCAGCCCCAGCATTTT; CDR3 protein: CAWTKGQINQPQHF
V gene: TRBV14; clone size: -; J gene: TRBJ2-7; D gene: -; CDR3 DNA: TGTGCCAGCAGCCAAGATCCCGGACTTCGAGGGCAGTACTTC; CDR3 protein: CASSQDPGLRGQYF
V gene: TRBV6-5; clone size: many; J gene: TRBJ2-7; D gene: TRBD1; CDR3 DNA: TGTGCCAGCAACGGGCAAACCGGGACAGGGAGAGGAGAGTACTTC; CDR3 protein: CASNGQTGTGRGEYF
V gene: TRBV18; clone size: -; J gene: TRBJ1-1; D gene: -; CDR3 DNA: TGTGCCAGCTCATCGGACAGCCACACTGAAGCTTTCTTT; CDR3 protein: CASSSDSHTEAFF
V gene: TRBV29-1; clone size: -; J gene: TRBJ2-1; D gene: TRBD2; CDR3 DNA: TGCAGCGTTGGGCGGGGGGAATCCTACAATGAGCAGTTCTTC; CDR3 protein: CSVGRGESYNEQFF